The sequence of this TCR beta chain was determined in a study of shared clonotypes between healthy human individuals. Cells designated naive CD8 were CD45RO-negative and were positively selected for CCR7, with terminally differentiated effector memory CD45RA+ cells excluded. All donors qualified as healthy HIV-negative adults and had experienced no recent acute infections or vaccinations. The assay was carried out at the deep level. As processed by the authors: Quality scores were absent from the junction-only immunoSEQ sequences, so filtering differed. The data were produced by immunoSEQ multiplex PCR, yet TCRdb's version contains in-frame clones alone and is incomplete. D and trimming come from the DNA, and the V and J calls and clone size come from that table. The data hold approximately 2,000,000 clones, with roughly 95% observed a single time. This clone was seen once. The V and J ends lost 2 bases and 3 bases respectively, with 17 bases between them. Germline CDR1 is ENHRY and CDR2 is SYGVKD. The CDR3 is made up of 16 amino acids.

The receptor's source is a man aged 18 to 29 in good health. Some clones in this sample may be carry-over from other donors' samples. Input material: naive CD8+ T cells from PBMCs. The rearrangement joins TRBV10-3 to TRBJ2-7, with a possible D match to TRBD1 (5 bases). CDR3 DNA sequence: TGTGCCATCAGTGAGACAGGATTGCGCCATGACTACGAGCAGTACTTC. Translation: CAISETGLRHDYEQYF.